This passage covers 32 T cell receptor beta chains from one sample sequenced in a study of T cells after yellow fever vaccination. Each CDR3 protein gets one entry after TCRdb re-called the 5' RACE reads with MiXCR. This table has about 320,000 distinct CDR3 sequences, around 6.8% appearing once. The sample consisted of PBMCs, taken roughly seven weeks after the first yellow fever vaccination. Receptor source: a man between 18 and 29 years old who received the YFV17D yellow fever vaccine.

There are a few counts of this clonotype. The rearrangement links TRBV20-1 to TRBJ1-2, with D possibly TRBD1 on 5 matching bases. Per the germline V gene, CDR1 is DFQATT and CDR2 is SNEGSKA (reference sequence). This CDR3 has 13 residues. V lost 6 bases and J lost 6, with 17 bases in between. The CDR3 sequence: CSAPAGTPDGYTF. CDR3 bases: TGCAGTGCCCCAGCTGGGACGCCGGATGGCTACACCTTC.

A word on this clonotype: A much larger clone lies a single base off, so this may be a read error. V usage is TRBV10-3 and J usage is TRBJ1-2; 7 bases are shared with TRBD1. Germline V lookup: CDR1 ENHRY, CDR2 SYGVKD. CDR3 length: 13 residues. CDR3 region: CTISDQGVYGYTF. The CDR3 DNA reads TGTACCATCAGTGATCAGGGGGTCTATGGCTACACCTTC.

There are a few counts of this clonotype. V is TRBV4-1 and J is TRBJ2-5, with 7 bases fitting TRBD1. The CDR3 runs to 17 residues. V was pared by 0 bases and J by 4 bases, with 11 bases of the junction left unmatched. Germline CDR1 reads MGHRA; CDR2 reads YSYEKL. This chain's CDR3 is CASSQDRATGVRETQYF. As DNA, the CDR3 is TGCGCCAGCAGCCAAGATAGGGCAACAGGGGTTAGAGAGACCCAGTACTTC.

This clonotype was seen at least ten times. The genes are TRBV6-5 and TRBJ2-3; D is ambiguous. Trimming stripped 4 bases from V and 0 bases from J, with 8 bases between. This CDR3 is 14 amino acids long. Germline-derived CDR1 and CDR2 are MNHEY and SVGAGI. The CDR3 bases are TGTGCCAGCAGTTGGGATTCTAGCACAGATACGCAGTATTTT. It specifies CASSWDSSTDTQYF.

This clonotype was recorded a few times. The genes are TRBV5-1 and TRBJ2-3, with 8 bases identical to TRBD2. Germline values: CDR1 SGHRS, CDR2 YFSETQ. The CDR3 extends over 16 amino acids. V lost 2 bases to trimming and J lost 2 bases; unmatched junction nucleotides: 7. Written as DNA, the CDR3 is TGCGCCAGCAGCTTCCTTGGCGGGGGGCCCACAGATACGCAGTATTTT. Translating gives CASSFLGGGPTDTQYF.

The V gene is TRBV5-4, the J gene TRBJ2-3; 10 nucleotides align to TRBD2. CDR1 and CDR2 from the germline V gene are SGHNT and YYREEE (reference sequence). This CDR3 has 15 amino acids. V lost 2 bases and J lost 4; bases outside the gene matches: 4. CDR3 loop: CASSFSGGAPDTQYF. The CDR3 nucleotides read TGTGCCAGCAGCTTCAGCGGGGGGGCCCCAGATACGCAGTATTTT.

As concerns this clonotype: One end of the junction does not line up with germline, which may come from a read error. The genes are TRBV5-1 and TRBJ2-3; TRBD2 matches 9 bases. Germline V lookup: CDR1 SGHRS, CDR2 YFSETQ. The length of the CDR3 is 15 residues. CDR3 loop: CTSTRLIAGADTQYF. Here the CDR3 DNA reads TGCACCAGCACCCGACTTATAGCGGGGGCAGATACGCAGTATTTT.

CDR3 sequence: CASSRDTSGNEQFF. The CDR3 DNA reads TGCGCCAGCAGCCGTGACACTAGCGGTAATGAGCAGTTCTTC. The V gene is TRBV5-1, the J gene TRBJ2-1; 8 bases agree with TRBD2. V was clipped by 4 bases and J by 7 bases; unmatched bases: 7. CDR1 and CDR2 (germline): SGHRS, YFSETQ. The length of the CDR3 is 14 residues.

This chain joins TRBV19 and TRBJ2-1, with TRBD1 matching 12 bases. Looked up from germline, CDR1 is LNHDA and CDR2 is SQIVND (reference sequence). This CDR3 comprises 15 residues. With V trimmed by 5 bases and J by 8 bases, 7 bases remained unmatched. The CDR3 reads CASSPGTGGGDEQFF. CDR3 sequence (DNA): TGTGCCAGTAGTCCCGGGACAGGGGGCGGCGATGAGCAGTTCTTC.

In its sample, this clonotype was seen a few times. The chain couples TRBV5-1 to TRBJ2-5; 10 nucleotides agree with TRBD1. The V and J ends lost 1 base and 5 bases, in that order; junction bases with no gene match: 5. In germline, CDR1 is SGHRS, CDR2 YFSETQ. This CDR3 spans 15 amino acids. Written as DNA, the CDR3 is TGCGCCAGCAGCTTGCGGGACAGGGGATTGGAGACCCAGTACTTC. It codes for CASSLRDRGLETQYF.

This chain links TRBV20-1 with TRBJ2-5, with 7 bases matching TRBD1. Trimming at V came to 3 bases and at J to 3 bases, leaving 10 bases not matched to a gene. The germline V gene encodes CDR1 DFQATT and CDR2 SNEGSKA (reference sequence). This CDR3 has 15 residues. The CDR3 bases are TGCAGTGCTAGGGGCCGGGACAGACGGAAAGAGACCCAGTACTTC. Amino acids: CSARGRDRRKETQYF.

This clonotype was recorded a few times. The rearrangement joins TRBV12-3 or TRBV12-4 to TRBJ2-1; TRBD1 is a possible D gene (5 bases). This CDR3 is built from 17 residues. V lost 7 bases to trimming and J lost 4 bases, with 23 bases between them. CDR3 nucleotides: TGTGCCAGCACCCTAAGGACAATGCAGGGCGCATACAATGAGCAGTTCTTC. Its translation: CASTLRTMQGAYNEQFF.

This clonotype was detected ten times or more. The V gene is TRBV12-3 or TRBV12-4, the J gene TRBJ2-3, with unresolved D. Deletions cut 8 bases from V and 3 bases from J, with 12 bases between. This CDR3 spans 13 amino acids. The CDR3: CASRSPETDTQYF. CDR3 DNA sequence: TGTGCCAGCCGTTCCCCAGAGACAGATACGCAGTATTTT.

J is TRBJ1-2 and V is TRBV4-1, with a possible D match to TRBD1 (6 bases). The CDR3 has 17 residues. Germline assignment: CDR1 MGHRA and CDR2 YSYEKL. Trimming shortened V by 1 base and J by 4 bases, and 19 bases separated the two germline ends. The CDR3: CASSQVFPAGELYGYTF. The DNA of the CDR3 is TGCGCCAGCAGCCAAGTTTTCCCGGCAGGGGAGCTCTATGGCTACACCTTC.

On this clonotype: A much larger clone lies one base from this, so it may be a read error. V and J are TRBV6-1 and TRBJ2-5, with D maybe TRBD2 (5 bases). The V end lost 7 bases, the J end lost 7 bases, and 19 bases lay between the germline ends. The germline CDR1 and CDR2 sequences are MNHNS and SASEGT. This CDR3 is built from 14 residues. In DNA form, the CDR3 reads TGTGCCAGCAACATTGGAGAGGGATACGTGACCCAGTACTTC. Residues: CASNIGEGYVTQYF.

The chain is built from TRBV10-3 and TRBJ1-5; D uncertain. The CDR3 is 11 residues long. CDR1 and CDR2 (germline): ENHRY, SYGVKD. Trimming removed 0 bases at V and 9 bases at J, with 3 bases between. The CDR3: CAISESGPQHF. DNA for the CDR3: TGTGCCATCAGTGAGTCAGGGCCCCAGCATTTT.

This clonotype was counted between two and nine times. V usage is TRBV30 and J usage is TRBJ2-7; D might be TRBD2 (5 bases). The germline V gene encodes CDR1 GTSNPN and CDR2 SVGIG (reference sequence). V was shortened by 3 bases and J by 2 bases, with 11 bases between the two germline ends. This CDR3 has 13 residues. The CDR3 DNA follows: TGTGCCTGGAGAGGTGAGGGCACCTACGAGCAGTACTTC. It codes for CAWRGEGTYEQYF. Variable domain in full (rest from reference TRBV30 and TRBJ2-7): SQTIHQWPATLVQPVGSPLSLECTVEGTSNPNLYWYRQAAGRGLQLLFYSVGIGQISSEVPQNLSASRPQDRQFILSSKKLLLSDSGFYLCAWRGEGTYEQYFGPGTRLTVT.

This chain uses TRBV12-3 or TRBV12-4 with TRBJ2-3; no reliable D call. Trimming removed 2 bases at V and 0 bases at J, with 6 bases between. The CDR3 extends over 14 amino acids. The CDR3 loop is CASSLTRSTDTQYF. The CDR3 nucleotides are TGTGCCAGCAGTTTAACGCGAAGCACAGATACGCAGTATTTT.

The CDR3 is CASSFPSGGEETQYF. DNA for the CDR3: TGTGCCAGCAGTTTTCCTAGCGGGGGGGAAGAGACCCAGTACTTC. The chain is built from TRBV12-3 or TRBV12-4 and TRBJ2-5; 12 bases fit TRBD2. The CDR3 contains 15 residues. V was clipped by 3 bases and J by 3 bases; unmatched bases: 2.

This clonotype was counted at least ten times. This chain joins TRBV4-1 and TRBJ2-1; TRBD1 might be the D (6 bases). Trimming cost V 1 base and J 5 bases, with 15 bases left between them. The CDR3 loop spans 16 amino acids. Germline values: CDR1 MGHRA, CDR2 YSYEKL. The CDR3, as DNA: TGCGCCAGCAGCCAAGGGTCCGGCAGGGGAGACAATGAGCAGTTCTTC. Its protein product is CASSQGSGRGDNEQFF.

This clonotype was picked up many times. The V and J genes are TRBV29-1 and TRBJ2-5; a weak D match, TRBD2 (7 bases). The germline V gene has CDR1 SQVTM and CDR2 ANQGSEA. CDR3 length equals 13 residues. V gave up 4 bases and J gave up 3 bases, with 12 bases separating them. CDR3: CSVGGGPEETQYF. As DNA, the CDR3 is TGCAGCGTTGGGGGGGGGCCCGAAGAGACCCAGTACTTC. The whole variable domain, remainder taken from reference TRBV29-1 and TRBJ2-5, is SAVISQKPSRDICQRGTSLTIQCQVDSQVTMMFWYRQQPGQSLTLIATANQGSEATYESGFVIDKFPISRPNLTFSTLTVSNMSPEDSSIYLCSVGGGPEETQYFGPGTRLLVL.

Of note for this clonotype: Mismatch with germline at one junction end may stem from a read error. The V gene is TRBV29-1, the J gene TRBJ1-1; D is uncertain. The CDR3 has 11 residues. CDR1 and CDR2 (germline): SQVTM, ANQGSEA. CDR3 coding DNA: TGCAGCTTTGACATCGACACTGAAGCTTTCTTT. Its protein product is CSFDIDTEAFF.

In this sample, this clonotype turned up many times. The chain uses TRBV7-3 and TRBJ2-1; maybe TRBD1 (5 bases). The germline gives CDR1 SGHTA, CDR2 FQGTGA. The CDR3 extends over 14 amino acids. V was pared by 5 bases and J by 0 bases, with 8 bases between. The CDR3 spells CASSPDSSYNEQFF. The CDR3 bases are TGTGCCAGCAGCCCCGACAGCTCCTACAATGAGCAGTTCTTC.

In its sample, this clonotype was seen a few times. This chain connects TRBV5-5 to TRBJ2-7; maybe TRBD2 (5 bases). The CDR3 is 15 residues long. V dropped 4 bases and J dropped 0 bases, with 14 bases sitting between them. The germline V gene encodes CDR1 SGHKS and CDR2 YYEKEE (reference sequence). The CDR3: CASSRLRDPSYEQYF. CDR3 in DNA: TGTGCCAGCAGCCGGCTCCGGGATCCCTCCTACGAGCAGTACTTC.

This clonotype was seen a handful of times. The rearrangement links TRBV5-4 to TRBJ2-3; TRBD2 agrees at 13 bases. CDR3 size: 17 residues. J was trimmed by 2 bases and V by 4 bases; bases with no gene match: 7. Looked up from germline, CDR1 is SGHNT and CDR2 is YYREEE (reference sequence). CDR3 sequence reads: CASSIRTSGGVTDTQYF. In DNA form, the CDR3 reads TGTGCCAGCAGCATACGAACTAGCGGGGGGGTCACAGATACGCAGTATTTT.

This chain joins TRBV20-1 and TRBJ1-5, with D uncertain. CDR3 length equals 16 residues. The V gene lost 0 bases and the J gene lost 2 bases, with 14 bases spanning the gap. CDR1 DFQATT and CDR2 SNEGSKA come from the germline V gene (reference sequence). Here the CDR3 reads CSARDKASQGNQPQHF. CDR3 DNA: TGCAGTGCTAGAGATAAGGCCAGCCAGGGCAATCAGCCCCAGCATTTT.

The chain combines TRBV28 with TRBJ2-7, with unresolved D. V dropped 4 bases and J dropped 3 bases, with 7 bases sitting between them. CDR1 and CDR2 (germline): MDHEN, SYDVKM. The CDR3 extends over 12 amino acids. The CDR3 is CASSSTDYEQYV. The CDR3 coding sequence is TGTGCCAGCAGTTCCACTGACTACGAGCAGTACGTC.

The V gene is TRBV20-1, the J gene TRBJ1-3; perhaps TRBD1 as D (6 bases). The germline gives CDR1 DFQATT, CDR2 SNEGSKA (reference sequence). This CDR3 spans 13 amino acids. The CDR3 DNA reads as TGCAGCACCGAGCGGGGGGCGGGAAACACCATATATTTT. Residues: CSTERGAGNTIYF.

V gene TRBV29-1 combines with J gene TRBJ2-5, with D possibly TRBD1 on 8 matching bases. V was cut by 8 bases and J by 7 bases, with 17 bases left in between. Germline V lookup: CDR1 SQVTM, CDR2 ANQGSEA. The CDR3 spans 12 residues. The CDR3: CSRTGGGGTQYF. For the CDR3, the DNA is TGCAGCCGCACAGGGGGGGGCGGGACCCAGTACTTC.

This chain links TRBV7-2 with TRBJ2-7; 12 nucleotides agree with TRBD1. CDR1 SGHTA and CDR2 FQGNSA come from the germline V gene. J gave up 5 bases and V 5 bases, and 13 bases lay outside the gene matches. This CDR3 is built from 17 residues. The CDR3 DNA is TGTGCCAGCAGCCGCGGGCCTGGGACAGGGGGCCCAAACGAGCAGTACGTC. The encoded protein is CASSRGPGTGGPNEQYV.

The rearrangement joins TRBV11-1 to TRBJ2-3; maybe TRBD1 (6 bases). Trimming removed 5 bases from V and 6 bases from J, with 30 bases in between. CDR3 length equals 19 residues. Germline V gives CDR1 SGHAT, CDR2 FQDESV (reference sequence). CDR3 coding DNA: TGTGCCAGCAGCCCTTGGGGGCTTGCGCCGAGGCAACCGCTTGATACGCAGTATTTT. It encodes CASSPWGLAPRQPLDTQYF.

This clonotype was picked up many times. The chain combines TRBV28 with TRBJ1-5, with D unresolved. CDR1 and CDR2 (germline): MDHEN, SYDVKM. The CDR3 consists of 12 residues. Trimming cost V 3 bases and J 13 bases, with 13 bases left between them. CDR3 DNA: TGTGCCAGCAGTTTCCGGTCCCCCCAGCAGCATTTT. This gives the protein CASSFRSPQQHF.